The clone carrying this T cell receptor beta chain came up many times. The method was immunoSEQ multiplex PCR; TCRdb's version includes in-frame clones alone and lacks a portion of them. The table records tens of thousands of clones without singletons, the ten largest covering roughly 2.4%. Germline V gene data show CDR1 as MNHEY and CDR2 as SVGAGI. V lost 7 bases and J lost 7; bases outside the gene matches: 3. This CDR3 comprises 12 residues. The entry originates in a study of T cells after posttransplantation cyclophosphamide. Peripheral blood was collected from the related graft donor on the marrow donation day.

The sequenced sample consisted of PBMCs. V and J are TRBV6-5 and TRBJ1-1; 10 bases map to TRBD1. This receptor was identified in a man aged 35 to 55 in good health, CMV-negative, and a related stem cell transplant donor. The CDR3 sequence is CASTRTGGEAFF. For the CDR3, the DNA is TGTGCCAGCACCCGGACAGGGGGTGAAGCTTTCTTT.